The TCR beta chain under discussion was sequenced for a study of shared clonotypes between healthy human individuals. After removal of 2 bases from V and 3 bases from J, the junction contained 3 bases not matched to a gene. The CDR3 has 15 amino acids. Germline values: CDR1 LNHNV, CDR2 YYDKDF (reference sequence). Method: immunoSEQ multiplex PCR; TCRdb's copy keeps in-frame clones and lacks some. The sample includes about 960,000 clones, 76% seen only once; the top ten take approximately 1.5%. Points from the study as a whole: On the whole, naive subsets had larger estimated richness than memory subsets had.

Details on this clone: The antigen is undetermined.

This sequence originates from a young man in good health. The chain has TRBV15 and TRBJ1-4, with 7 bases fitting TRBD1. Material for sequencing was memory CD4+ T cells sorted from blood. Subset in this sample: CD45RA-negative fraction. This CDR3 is CATSRTGTANEKLFF. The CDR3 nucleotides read TGTGCCACCAGCAGAACCGGGACAGCTAATGAAAAACTGTTTTTT.